This entry concerns a single T cell receptor (beta chain). Method: immunoSEQ multiplex PCR; TCRdb's copy keeps in-frame clones and lacks some. Of approximately 71,000 clones listed, roughly 89% are singletons. As for time point: pretreatment peripheral blood. For each patient, 1 to 8 samples were obtained, pretreatment and on-treatment. The sample is drawn from a study of PD-L1 blockade in urothelial cancer. The V and J ends lost 0 bases and 5 bases respectively, with 13 bases between them. CDR1 is SGHAT, CDR2 FQNNGV, per germline. The CDR3 has 15 residues. The sequencing used PBMCs, collected around atezolizumab (anti-PD-L1) treatment. The V call is TRBV11-2, the J call TRBJ1-1, with a weak D call TRBD1 (6 bases). This receptor was taken from a woman in her seventies with urothelial cancer. The CDR3, as DNA: TGTGCCAGCAGCTTAGATCTACAGGGTTGGACTGAAGCTTTCTTT. It translates to CASSLDLQGWTEAFF.